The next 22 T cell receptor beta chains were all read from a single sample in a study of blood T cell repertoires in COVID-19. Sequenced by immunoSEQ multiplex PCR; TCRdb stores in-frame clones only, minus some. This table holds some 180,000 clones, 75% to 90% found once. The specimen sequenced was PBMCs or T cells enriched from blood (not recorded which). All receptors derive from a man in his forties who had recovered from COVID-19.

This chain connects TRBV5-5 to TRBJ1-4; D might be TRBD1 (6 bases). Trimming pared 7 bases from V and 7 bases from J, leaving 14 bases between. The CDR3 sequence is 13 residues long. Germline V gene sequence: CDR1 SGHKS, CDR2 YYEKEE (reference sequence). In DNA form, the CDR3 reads TGTGCCAGCGGCAGGGGAGGGGGTGAAAAACTGTTTTTT. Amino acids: CASGRGGGEKLFF.

The CDR3 bases are TGTGCCAGCAGCCTTTACGGGAACACTGAAGCTTTCTTT. Protein: CASSLYGNTEAFF. The chain employs TRBV14 and TRBJ1-1, with D unresolved. The V end lost 4 bases, the J end lost 1 base, and 7 bases lay between the germline ends. The CDR3 extends over 13 amino acids. The germline V gene encodes CDR1 SGHDN and CDR2 FVKESK.

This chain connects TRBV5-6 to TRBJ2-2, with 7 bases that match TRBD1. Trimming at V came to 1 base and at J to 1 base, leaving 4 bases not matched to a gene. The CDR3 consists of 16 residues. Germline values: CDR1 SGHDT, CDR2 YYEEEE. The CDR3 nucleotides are TGTGCCAGCAGCTTGAGGACAGGAGTGAACACCGGGGAGCTGTTTTTT. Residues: CASSLRTGVNTGELFF.

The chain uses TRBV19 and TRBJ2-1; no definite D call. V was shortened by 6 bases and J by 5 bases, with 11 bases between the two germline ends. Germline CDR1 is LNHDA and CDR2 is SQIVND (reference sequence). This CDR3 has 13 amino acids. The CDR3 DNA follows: TGTGCCAGTAGCCGGAGTACAAACAATGAGCAGTTCTTC. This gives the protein CASSRSTNNEQFF.

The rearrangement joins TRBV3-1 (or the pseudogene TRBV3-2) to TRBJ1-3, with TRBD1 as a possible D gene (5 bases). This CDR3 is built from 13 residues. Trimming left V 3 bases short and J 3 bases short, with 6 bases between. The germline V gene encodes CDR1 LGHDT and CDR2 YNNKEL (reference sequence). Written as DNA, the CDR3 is TGTGCCAGCAGCCAGGGACTTGGAAACACCATATATTTT. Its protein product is CASSQGLGNTIYF.

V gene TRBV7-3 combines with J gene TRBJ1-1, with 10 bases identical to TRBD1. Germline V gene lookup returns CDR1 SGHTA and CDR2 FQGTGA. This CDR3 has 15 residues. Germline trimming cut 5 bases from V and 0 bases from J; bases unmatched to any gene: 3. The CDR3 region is CASSLGQGLNTEAFF. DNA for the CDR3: TGTGCCAGCAGCCTGGGACAGGGGTTGAACACTGAAGCTTTCTTT. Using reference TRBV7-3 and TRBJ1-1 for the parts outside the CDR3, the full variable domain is GAGVSQTPSNKVTEKGKYVELRCDPISGHTALYWYRQSLGQGPEFLIYFQGTGAADDSGLPNDRFFAVRPEGSVSTLKIQRTERGDSAVYLCASSLGQGLNTEAFFGQGTRLTVV.

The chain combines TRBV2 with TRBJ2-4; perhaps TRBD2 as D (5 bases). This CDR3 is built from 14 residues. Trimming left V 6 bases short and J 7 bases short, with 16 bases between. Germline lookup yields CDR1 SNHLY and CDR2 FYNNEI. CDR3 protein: CASRMDLNPNIQYF. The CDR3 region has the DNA TGTGCCAGCAGAATGGACTTAAACCCCAACATTCAGTACTTC.

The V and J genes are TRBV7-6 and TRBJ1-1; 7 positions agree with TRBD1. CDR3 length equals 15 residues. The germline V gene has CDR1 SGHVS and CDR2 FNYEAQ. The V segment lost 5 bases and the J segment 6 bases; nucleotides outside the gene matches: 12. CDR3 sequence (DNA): TGTGCCAGCAGCGCCGAGACAGGGAGAATCTCTGAAGCTTTCTTT. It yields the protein CASSAETGRISEAFF.

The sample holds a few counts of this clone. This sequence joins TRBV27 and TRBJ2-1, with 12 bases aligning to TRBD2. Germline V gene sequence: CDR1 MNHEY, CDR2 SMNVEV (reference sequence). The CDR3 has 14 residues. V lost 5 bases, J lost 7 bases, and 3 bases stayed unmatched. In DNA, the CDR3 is TGTGCCAGCAGTCCGACTAGCGGGAGTAATGAGCAGTTCTTC. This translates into CASSPTSGSNEQFF.

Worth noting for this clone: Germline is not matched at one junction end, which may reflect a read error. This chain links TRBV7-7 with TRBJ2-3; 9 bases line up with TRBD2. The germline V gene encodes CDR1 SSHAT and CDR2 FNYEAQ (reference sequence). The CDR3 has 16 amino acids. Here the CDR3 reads CASSLGGGAQSDTQYF. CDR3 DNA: TGTGCTAGCAGCTTAGGCGGGGGGGCCCAGTCAGATACGCAGTATTTT.

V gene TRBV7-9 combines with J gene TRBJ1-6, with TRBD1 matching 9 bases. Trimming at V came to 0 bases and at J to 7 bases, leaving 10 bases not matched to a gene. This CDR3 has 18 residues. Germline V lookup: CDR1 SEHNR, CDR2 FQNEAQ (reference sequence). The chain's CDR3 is CASSLAPVGTGSNSPLHF. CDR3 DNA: TGTGCCAGCAGCTTAGCCCCCGTGGGGACAGGGTCCAATTCACCCCTCCACTTT. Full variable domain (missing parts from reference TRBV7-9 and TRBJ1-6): DTGVSQNPRHKITKRGQNVTFRCDPISEHNRLYWYRQTLGQGPEFLTYFQNEAQLEKSRLLSDRFSAERPKGSFSTLEIQRTEQGDSAMYLCASSLAPVGTGSNSPLHFGNGTRLTVT.

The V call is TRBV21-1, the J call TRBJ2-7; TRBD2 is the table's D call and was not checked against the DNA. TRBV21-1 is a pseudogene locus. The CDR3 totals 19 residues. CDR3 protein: CASRNLLTSGGPSSYEQYF. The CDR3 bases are TGTGCCAGCAGAAACCTCCTGACTAGCGGGGGGCCTAGCTCCTACGAGCAGTACTTC.

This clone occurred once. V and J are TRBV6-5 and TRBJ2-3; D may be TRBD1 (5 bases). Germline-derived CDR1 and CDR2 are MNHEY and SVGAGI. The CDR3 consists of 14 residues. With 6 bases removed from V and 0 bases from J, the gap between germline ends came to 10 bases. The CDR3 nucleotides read TGTGCCAGCAGCGACAGATGGAGCACAGATACGCAGTATTTT. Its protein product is CASSDRWSTDTQYF.

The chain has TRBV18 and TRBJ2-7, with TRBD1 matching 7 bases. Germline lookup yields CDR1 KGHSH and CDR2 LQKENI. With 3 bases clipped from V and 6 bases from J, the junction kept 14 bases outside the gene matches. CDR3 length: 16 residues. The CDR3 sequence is CASSPNQGQIASEQYF. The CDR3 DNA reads TGTGCCAGCTCACCGAACCAGGGACAGATTGCTTCCGAGCAGTACTTC.

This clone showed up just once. CDR3: CSVEKGTGTDTQYF. For the CDR3, the DNA is TGCAGCGTTGAAAAAGGGACAGGGACAGATACGCAGTATTTT. This sequence joins TRBV29-1 and TRBJ2-3; 9 bases are shared with TRBD1. The germline V gene has CDR1 SQVTM and CDR2 ANQGSEA. With V trimmed by 2 bases and J by 3 bases, 3 bases remained unmatched. This CDR3 has 14 residues.

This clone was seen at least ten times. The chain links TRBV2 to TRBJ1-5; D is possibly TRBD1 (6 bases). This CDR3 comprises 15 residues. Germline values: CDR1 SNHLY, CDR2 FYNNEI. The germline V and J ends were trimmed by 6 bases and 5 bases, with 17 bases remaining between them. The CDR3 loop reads CASRGGSHSDQPQHF. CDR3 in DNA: TGTGCCAGCAGAGGGGGATCGCATTCGGATCAGCCCCAGCATTTT.

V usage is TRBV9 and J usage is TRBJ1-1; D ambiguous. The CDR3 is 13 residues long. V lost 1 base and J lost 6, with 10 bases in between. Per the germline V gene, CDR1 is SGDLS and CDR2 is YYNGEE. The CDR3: CASSVKSGAEAFF. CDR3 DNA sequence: TGTGCCAGCAGCGTAAAAAGCGGAGCTGAAGCTTTCTTT.

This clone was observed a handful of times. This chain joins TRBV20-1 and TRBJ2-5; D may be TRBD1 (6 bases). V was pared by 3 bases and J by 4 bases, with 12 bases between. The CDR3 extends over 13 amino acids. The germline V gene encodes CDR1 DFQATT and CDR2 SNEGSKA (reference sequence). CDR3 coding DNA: TGCAGTGCTAGTAGGGGGATGAGAGAGACCCAGTACTTC. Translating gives CSASRGMRETQYF.

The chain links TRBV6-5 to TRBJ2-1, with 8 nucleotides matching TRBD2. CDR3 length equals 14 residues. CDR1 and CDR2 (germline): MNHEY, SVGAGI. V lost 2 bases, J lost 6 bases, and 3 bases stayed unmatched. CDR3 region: CASSYPGTSNEQFF. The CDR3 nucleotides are TGTGCCAGCAGTTACCCCGGGACTAGCAATGAGCAGTTCTTC.

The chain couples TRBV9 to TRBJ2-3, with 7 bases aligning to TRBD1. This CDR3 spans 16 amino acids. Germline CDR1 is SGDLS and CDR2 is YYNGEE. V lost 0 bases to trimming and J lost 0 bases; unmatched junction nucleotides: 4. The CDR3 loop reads CASSVDRGLSTDTQYF. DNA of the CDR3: TGTGCCAGCAGCGTAGATAGGGGGCTAAGCACAGATACGCAGTATTTT.

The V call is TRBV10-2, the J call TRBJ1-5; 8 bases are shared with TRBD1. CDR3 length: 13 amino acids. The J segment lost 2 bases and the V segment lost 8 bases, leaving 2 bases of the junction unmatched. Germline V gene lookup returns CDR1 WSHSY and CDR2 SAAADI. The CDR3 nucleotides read TGCGCCAGCGGGGGACAGGGCAATCAGCCCCAGCATTTT. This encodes CASGGQGNQPQHF.

The CDR3 DNA reads TGTGCCAGCAGCGGCCGGGACAGGGAAGGTGATGGCTACACCTTC. The encoded protein is CASSGRDREGDGYTF. The V call is TRBV12-1, the J call TRBJ1-2; the DNA was not compared with TRBD1, the D call given in the table. TRBV12-1 is given as a pseudogene. This CDR3 contains 15 residues.